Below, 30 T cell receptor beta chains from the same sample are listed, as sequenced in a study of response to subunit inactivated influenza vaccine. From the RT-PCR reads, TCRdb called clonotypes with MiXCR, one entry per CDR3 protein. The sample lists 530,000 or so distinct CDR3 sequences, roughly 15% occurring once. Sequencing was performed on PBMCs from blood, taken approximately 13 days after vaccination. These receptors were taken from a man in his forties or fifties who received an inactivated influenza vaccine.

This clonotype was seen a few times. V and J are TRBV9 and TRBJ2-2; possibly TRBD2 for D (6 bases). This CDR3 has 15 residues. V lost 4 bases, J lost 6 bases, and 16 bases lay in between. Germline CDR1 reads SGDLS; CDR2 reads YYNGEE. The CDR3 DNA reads TGTGCCAGCAGCCCCCGAGGAGGGAAAGCCGGGGAGCTGTTTTTT. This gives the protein CASSPRGGKAGELFF.

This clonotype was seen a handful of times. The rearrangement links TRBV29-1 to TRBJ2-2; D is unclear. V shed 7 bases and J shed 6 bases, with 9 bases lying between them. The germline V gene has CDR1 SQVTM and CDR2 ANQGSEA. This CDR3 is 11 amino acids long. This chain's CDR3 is CSASMAGELFF. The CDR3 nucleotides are TGCAGCGCCTCGATGGCCGGGGAGCTGTTTTTT.

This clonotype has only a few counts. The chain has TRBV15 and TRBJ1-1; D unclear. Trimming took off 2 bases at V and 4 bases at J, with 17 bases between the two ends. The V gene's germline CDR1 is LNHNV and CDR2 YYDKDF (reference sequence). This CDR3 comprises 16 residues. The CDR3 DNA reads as TGTGCCACCAGCAGACCCCAACACTCCCTGGGCACTGAAGCTTTCTTT. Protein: CATSRPQHSLGTEAFF.

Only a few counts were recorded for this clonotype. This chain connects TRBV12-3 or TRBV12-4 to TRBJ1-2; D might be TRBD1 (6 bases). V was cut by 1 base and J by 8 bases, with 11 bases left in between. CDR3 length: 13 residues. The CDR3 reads CASSLVRDNGYTF. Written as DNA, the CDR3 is TGTGCCAGCAGTTTAGTACGGGACAACGGCTACACCTTC.

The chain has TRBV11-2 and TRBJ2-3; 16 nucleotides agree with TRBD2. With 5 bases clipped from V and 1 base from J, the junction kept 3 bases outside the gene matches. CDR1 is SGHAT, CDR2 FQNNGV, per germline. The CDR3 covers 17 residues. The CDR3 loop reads CASSTGTSGRGTDTQYF. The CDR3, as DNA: TGTGCCAGCAGCACCGGGACTAGCGGGAGGGGCACAGATACGCAGTATTTT. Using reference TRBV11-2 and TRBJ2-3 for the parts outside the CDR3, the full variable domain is EAGVAQSPRYKIIEKRQSVAFWCNPISGHATLYWYQQILGQGPKLLIQFQNNGVVDDSQLPKDRFSAERLKGVDSTLKIQPAKLEDSAVYLCASSTGTSGRGTDTQYFGPGTRLTVL.

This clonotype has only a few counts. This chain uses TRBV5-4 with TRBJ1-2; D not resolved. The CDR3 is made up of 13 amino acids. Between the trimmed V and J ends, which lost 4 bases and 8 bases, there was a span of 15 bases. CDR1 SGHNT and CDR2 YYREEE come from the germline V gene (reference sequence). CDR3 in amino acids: CASSLRTAEGYTF. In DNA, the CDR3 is TGTGCCAGCAGCCTACGGACTGCTGAGGGCTACACCTTC.

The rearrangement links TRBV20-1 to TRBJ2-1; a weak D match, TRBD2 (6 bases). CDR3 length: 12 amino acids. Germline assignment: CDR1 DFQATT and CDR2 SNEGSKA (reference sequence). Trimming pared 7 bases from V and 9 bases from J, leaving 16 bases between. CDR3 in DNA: TGCAGTGTAGTCGGCCGGGGAGGTGAGCAGTTCTTC. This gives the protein CSVVGRGGEQFF.

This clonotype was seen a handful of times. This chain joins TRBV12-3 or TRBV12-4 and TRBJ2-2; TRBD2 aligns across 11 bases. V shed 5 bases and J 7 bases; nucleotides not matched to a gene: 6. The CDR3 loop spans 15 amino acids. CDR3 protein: CASSRTSGFGGELFF. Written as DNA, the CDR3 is TGTGCCAGCAGTCGGACTAGCGGGTTCGGCGGGGAGCTGTTTTTT.

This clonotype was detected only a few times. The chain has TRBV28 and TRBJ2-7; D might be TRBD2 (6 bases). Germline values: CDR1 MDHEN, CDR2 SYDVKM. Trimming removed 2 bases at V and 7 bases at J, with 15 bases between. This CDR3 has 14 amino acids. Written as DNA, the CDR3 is TGTGCCAGCAGTTTAAATTGGGGGGAAGGGGAGCAGTACTTC. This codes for CASSLNWGEGEQYF.

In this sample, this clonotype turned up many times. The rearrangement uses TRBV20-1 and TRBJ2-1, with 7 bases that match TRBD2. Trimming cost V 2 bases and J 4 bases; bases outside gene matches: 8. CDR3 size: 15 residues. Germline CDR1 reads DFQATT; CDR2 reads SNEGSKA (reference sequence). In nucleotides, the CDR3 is TGCAGTGCTAGACATCCGGGACTACTTTACAATGAGCAGTTCTTC. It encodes CSARHPGLLYNEQFF.

CDR3 DNA: TGTGCCAGCACGTACAGAGCCTACACCGGGGAGCTGTTTTTT. Amino acids: CASTYRAYTGELFF. The chain employs TRBV2 and TRBJ2-2; no definite D call. V gave up 7 bases and J gave up 3 bases, with 12 bases separating them. CDR3 size: 14 residues. Germline lookup yields CDR1 SNHLY and CDR2 FYNNEI.

The CDR3 spells CASSLTSGSRETQYF. CDR3 sequence (DNA): TGTGCCAGCAGTCTTACTAGCGGGAGCAGGGAGACCCAGTACTTC. The chain has TRBV7-9 and TRBJ2-5, with 11 bases lining up with TRBD2. CDR3 length: 15 residues. Germline-derived CDR1 and CDR2 are SEHNR and FQNEAQ (reference sequence). The V segment lost 6 bases and the J segment 5 bases; nucleotides outside the gene matches: 8.

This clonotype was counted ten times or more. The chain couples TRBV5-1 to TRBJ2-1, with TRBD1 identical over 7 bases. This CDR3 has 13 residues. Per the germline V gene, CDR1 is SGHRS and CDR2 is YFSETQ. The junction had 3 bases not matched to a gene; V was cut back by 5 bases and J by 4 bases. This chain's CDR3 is CASRPGQYNEQFF. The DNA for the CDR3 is TGCGCCAGCAGACCGGGACAGTACAATGAGCAGTTCTTC.

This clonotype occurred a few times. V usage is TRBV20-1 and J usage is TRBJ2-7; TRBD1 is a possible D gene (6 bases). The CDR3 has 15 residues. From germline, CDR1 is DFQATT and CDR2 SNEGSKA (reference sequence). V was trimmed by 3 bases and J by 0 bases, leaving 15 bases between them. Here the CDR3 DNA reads TGCAGTGCTAGGGGATCCACAGGGAGCTCCTACGAGCAGTACTTC. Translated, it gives CSARGSTGSSYEQYF.

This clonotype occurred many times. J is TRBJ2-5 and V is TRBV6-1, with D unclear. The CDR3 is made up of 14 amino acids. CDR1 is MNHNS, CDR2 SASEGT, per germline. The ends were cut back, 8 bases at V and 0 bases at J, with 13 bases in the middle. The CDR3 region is CASRETVYQETQYF. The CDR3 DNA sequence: TGTGCCAGCCGAGAAACAGTGTACCAAGAGACCCAGTACTTC.

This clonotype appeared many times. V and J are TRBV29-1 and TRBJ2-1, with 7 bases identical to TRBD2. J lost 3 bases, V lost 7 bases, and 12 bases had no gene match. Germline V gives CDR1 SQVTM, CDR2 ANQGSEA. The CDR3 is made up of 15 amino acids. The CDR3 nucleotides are TGCAGCGCCGACCTGCGGGAGTCTAACTACAATGAGCAGTTCTTC. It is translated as CSADLRESNYNEQFF.

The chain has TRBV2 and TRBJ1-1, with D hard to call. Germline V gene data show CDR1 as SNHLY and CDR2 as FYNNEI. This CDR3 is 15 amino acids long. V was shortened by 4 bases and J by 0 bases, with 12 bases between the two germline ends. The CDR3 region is CASSAPGSMNTEAFF. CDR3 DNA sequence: TGTGCCAGCAGTGCTCCCGGAAGCATGAACACTGAAGCTTTCTTT.

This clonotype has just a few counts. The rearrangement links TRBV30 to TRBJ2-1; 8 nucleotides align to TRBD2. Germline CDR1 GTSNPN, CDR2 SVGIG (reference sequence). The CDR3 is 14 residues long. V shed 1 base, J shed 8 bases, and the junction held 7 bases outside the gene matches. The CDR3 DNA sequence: TGTGCCTGGAGTGCGACTAGCGAGCGGGATGAGCAGTTCTTC. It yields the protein CAWSATSERDEQFF.

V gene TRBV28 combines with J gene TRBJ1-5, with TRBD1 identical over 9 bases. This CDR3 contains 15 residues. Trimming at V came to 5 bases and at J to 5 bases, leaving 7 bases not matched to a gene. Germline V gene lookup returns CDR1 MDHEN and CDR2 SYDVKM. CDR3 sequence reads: CASSVQGASYQPQHF. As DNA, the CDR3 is TGTGCCAGCAGTGTACAGGGGGCGAGCTATCAGCCCCAGCATTTT. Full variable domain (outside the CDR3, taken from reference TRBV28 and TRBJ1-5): DVKVTQSSRYLVKRTGEKVFLECVQDMDHENMFWYRQDPGLGLRLIYFSYDVKMKEKGDIPEGYSVSREKKERFSLILESASTNQTSMYLCASSVQGASYQPQHFGDGTRLSIL.

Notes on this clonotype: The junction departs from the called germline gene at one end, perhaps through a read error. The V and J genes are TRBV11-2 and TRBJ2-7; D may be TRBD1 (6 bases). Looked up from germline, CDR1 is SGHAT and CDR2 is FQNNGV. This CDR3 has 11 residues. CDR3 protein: CASRMGADSHF. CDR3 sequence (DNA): TGTGCCAGCAGAATGGGGGCCGACAGTCACTTC.

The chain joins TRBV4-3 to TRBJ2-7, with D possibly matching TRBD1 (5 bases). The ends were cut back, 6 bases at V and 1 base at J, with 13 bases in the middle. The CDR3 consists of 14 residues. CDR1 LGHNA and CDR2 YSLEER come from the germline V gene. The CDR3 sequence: CASSPTAKSYEQYF. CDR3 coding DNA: TGCGCCAGCAGTCCGACAGCGAAATCCTACGAGCAGTACTTC.

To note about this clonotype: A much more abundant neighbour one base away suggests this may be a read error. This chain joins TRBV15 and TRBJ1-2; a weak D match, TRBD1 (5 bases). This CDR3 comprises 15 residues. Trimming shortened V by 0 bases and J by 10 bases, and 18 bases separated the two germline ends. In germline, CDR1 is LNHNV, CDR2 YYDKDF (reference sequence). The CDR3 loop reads CATSRDRRQIDDYTF. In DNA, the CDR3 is TGTGCCACCAGCAGAGATCGTAGACAGATCGATGACTACACCTTC.

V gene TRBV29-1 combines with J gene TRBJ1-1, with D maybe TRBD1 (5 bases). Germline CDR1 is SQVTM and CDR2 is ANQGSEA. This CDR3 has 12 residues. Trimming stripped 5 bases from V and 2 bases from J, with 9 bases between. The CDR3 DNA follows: TGCAGCGTTCGGGGGGTAAACACTGAAGCTTTCTTT. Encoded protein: CSVRGVNTEAFF.

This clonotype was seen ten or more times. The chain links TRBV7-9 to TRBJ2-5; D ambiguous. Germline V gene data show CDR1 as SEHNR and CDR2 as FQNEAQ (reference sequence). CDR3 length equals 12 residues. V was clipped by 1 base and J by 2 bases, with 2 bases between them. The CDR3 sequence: CASSLEQETQYF. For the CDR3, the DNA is TGTGCCAGCAGCTTAGAACAAGAGACCCAGTACTTC.

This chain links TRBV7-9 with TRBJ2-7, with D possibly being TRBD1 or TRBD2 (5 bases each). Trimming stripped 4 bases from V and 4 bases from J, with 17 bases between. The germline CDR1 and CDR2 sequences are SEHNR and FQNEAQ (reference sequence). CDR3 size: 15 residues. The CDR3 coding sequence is TGTGCCAGCAGCTGGTCCGGGACCCTCCCTTACGAGCAGTACTTC. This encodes CASSWSGTLPYEQYF.

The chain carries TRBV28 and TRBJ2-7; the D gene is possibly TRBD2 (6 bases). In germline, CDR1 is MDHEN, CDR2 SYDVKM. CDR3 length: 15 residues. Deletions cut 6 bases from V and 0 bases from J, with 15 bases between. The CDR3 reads CASSMGLSDSYEQYF. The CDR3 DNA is TGTGCCAGCAGCATGGGACTTTCGGACTCCTACGAGCAGTACTTC.

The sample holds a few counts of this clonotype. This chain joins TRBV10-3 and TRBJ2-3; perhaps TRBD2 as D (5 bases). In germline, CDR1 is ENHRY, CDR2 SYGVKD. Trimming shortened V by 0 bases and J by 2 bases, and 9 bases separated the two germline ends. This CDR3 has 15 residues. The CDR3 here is CAISESQRNTDTQYF. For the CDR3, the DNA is TGTGCCATCAGTGAGTCTCAGCGGAACACAGATACGCAGTATTTT.

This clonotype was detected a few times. The CDR3 bases are TGTGCCATCAACCGGGACGGTTCCTACAATGAGCAGTTCTTC. It specifies CAINRDGSYNEQFF. The gene calls are TRBV10-3 and TRBJ2-1; D is possibly TRBD1 or TRBD2 (5 bases each). V lost 7 bases, J lost 1 base, and 11 bases lay in between. The CDR3 consists of 14 residues. CDR1 ENHRY and CDR2 SYGVKD come from the germline V gene.

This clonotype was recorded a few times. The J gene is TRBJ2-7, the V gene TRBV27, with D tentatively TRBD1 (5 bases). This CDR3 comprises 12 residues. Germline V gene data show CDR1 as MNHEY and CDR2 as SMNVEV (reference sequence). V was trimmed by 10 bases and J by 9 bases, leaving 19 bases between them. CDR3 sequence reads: CAIGVSPSGQYF. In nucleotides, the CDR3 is TGTGCCATAGGGGTATCGCCCTCTGGGCAGTACTTC.

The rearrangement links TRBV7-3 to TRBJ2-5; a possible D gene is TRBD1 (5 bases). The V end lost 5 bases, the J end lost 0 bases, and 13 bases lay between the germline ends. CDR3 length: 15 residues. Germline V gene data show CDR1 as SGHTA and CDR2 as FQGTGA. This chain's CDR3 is CASSPRPGYQETQYF. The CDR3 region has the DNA TGTGCCAGCAGCCCTCGCCCAGGGTACCAAGAGACCCAGTACTTC.